The clone carrying this TCR beta chain was seen a few times. Its antigen is undetermined. The record originates from a study of T-cell memory formation after mild COVID-19. Whole-study results and caveats: The authors left the SARS-CoV-2 specificity of second-wave clones peaking on day 37 unconfirmed. The study found balanced CD4/CD8 in clones contracting day 15 to 85 and a CD4+ lean in later expanders.

MiXCR was run by TCRdb on the 5' RACE reads, yielding one entry per CDR3 protein. The table records approximately 260,000 distinct CDR3 sequences, 16% of them present only once. The CDR3 is 14 amino acids. From germline, CDR1 is SEHNR and CDR2 FQNEAQ (reference sequence). V shed 5 bases and J 5 bases; nucleotides not matched to a gene: 7. This clonotype was obtained from a man aged 18 to 30 who had mild COVID-19 (a few samples of this study predate the infection). Cell type and time point are not known. The chain has TRBV7-9 and TRBJ1-2; 8 positions agree with TRBD1. The sequenced material came from PBMCs or a T cell subset sorted from them (not recorded which). In DNA form, the CDR3 reads TGTGCCAGCAGCCAGAACGACAGGGGTTATGGCTACACCTTC. Translation gives CASSQNDRGYGYTF. Combining the CDR3 with reference TRBV7-9 and TRBJ1-2 gives the whole variable domain DTGVSQNPRHKITKRGQNVTFRCDPISEHNRLYWYRQTLGQGPEFLTYFQNEAQLEKSRLLSDRFSAERPKGSFSTLEIQRTEQGDSAMYLCASSQNDRGYGYTFGSGTRLTVV.